The next 27 T cell receptor beta chains were all read from a single sample in a study of T-cell memory formation after mild COVID-19. TCRdb re-called the 5' RACE reads with MiXCR, one entry per CDR3 protein. The sample lists hundreds of thousands of distinct CDR3 sequences; roughly 13% were seen once. Sequencing was carried out using PBMCs or a T cell subset sorted from them (not recorded which). The receptors stem from a young man who had mild COVID-19 (a few samples of this study predate the infection). Cell type and time point are not known.

This clonotype was seen many times. The chain uses TRBV7-3 and TRBJ2-5; D possibly corresponds to TRBD2 (6 bases). The CDR3 totals 17 residues. CDR1 is SGHTA, CDR2 FQGTGA, per germline. V was pared by 1 base and J by 5 bases, with 20 bases between. CDR3 loop: CASSLMGGGLEQETQYF. For the CDR3, the DNA is TGTGCCAGCAGCTTAATGGGTGGGGGACTCGAGCAGGAGACCCAGTACTTC.

The chain couples TRBV4-3 to TRBJ2-7, with TRBD2 identical over 11 bases. The germline V gene encodes CDR1 LGHNA and CDR2 YSLEER. The CDR3 covers 16 residues. J gave up 7 bases and V 0 bases, and 8 bases lay outside the gene matches. The CDR3 DNA reads as TGCGCCAGCAGCCAAGACGTAGCGGGGGGGTTGAGGGAGCAGTACTTC. Translating it yields CASSQDVAGGLREQYF.

The V and J genes are TRBV4-3 and TRBJ2-7; D is undetermined. Per germline, CDR1 LGHNA and CDR2 YSLEER. This CDR3 is 16 amino acids long. V lost 0 bases to trimming and J lost 2 bases, with 14 bases between them. The CDR3 nucleotides read TGCGCCAGCAGCCAAGATTTAGCAGCGTGGCCCTACGAGCAGTACTTC. Translated: CASSQDLAAWPYEQYF.

In nucleotides, the CDR3 is TGCAGCGTTAAGGAAGGACTAGCGAAACATGAGCAGTTCTTC. This sequence encodes CSVKEGLAKHEQFF. V and J are TRBV29-1 and TRBJ2-1; 9 bases fit TRBD2. Trimming removed 5 bases from V and 8 bases from J; junction bases left unmatched: 10. Germline-derived CDR1 and CDR2 are SQVTM and ANQGSEA. The CDR3 totals 14 residues.

This chain connects TRBV6-2 or TRBV6-3 to TRBJ1-2; D is unclear. V lost 2 bases and J 6 bases, leaving 10 bases between the germline ends. The germline V gene encodes CDR1 MNHEY and CDR2 SVGEGT. The CDR3 consists of 13 residues. CDR3 loop: CASSYGSRDGYTF. CDR3 DNA sequence: TGTGCCAGCAGTTACGGGTCGAGGGATGGCTACACCTTC.

Many counts were recorded for this clonotype. This rearrangement joins TRBV5-1 to TRBJ2-1; 10 nucleotides agree with TRBD2. The V gene end was trimmed by 0 bases and the J gene end by 6 bases; junction bases not matched to a gene: 3. There are 15 residues in the CDR3. In germline, CDR1 is SGHRS, CDR2 YFSETQ. The DNA of the CDR3 is TGCGCCAGCAGCTTGGAGGGGACTAGCGTCAATGAGCAGTTCTTC. Translated, it gives CASSLEGTSVNEQFF.

This clonotype was seen repeatedly, ten times or more. The gene calls are TRBV3-1 and TRBJ1-1; D is possibly TRBD1 (5 bases). V was clipped by 1 base and J by 1 base, with 7 bases between them. The CDR3 is 14 amino acids. The germline V gene encodes CDR1 LGHDT and CDR2 YNNKEL (reference sequence). The CDR3 nucleotides read TGTGCCAGCAGCCAAGGACAGCCGAACACTGAAGCTTTCTTT. Its translation is CASSQGQPNTEAFF.

This clonotype has at least ten counts. CDR3 DNA: TGTGCCACCAGCAGAGGCAGGGAGCGGGGATACGAGCAGTACTTC. Its translation: CATSRGRERGYEQYF. J is TRBJ2-7 and V is TRBV15; 7 positions match TRBD2. This CDR3 is 15 amino acids long. Germline values: CDR1 LNHNV, CDR2 YYDKDF (reference sequence). Trimming took 1 base from V and 4 from J; bases not matched to a gene: 7. The full variable domain, in which reference TRBV15 and TRBJ2-7 provide the parts outside the CDR3, is DAMVIQNPRYQVTQFGKPVTLSCSQTLNHNVMYWYQQKSSQAPKLLFHYYDKDFNNEADTPDNFQSRRPNTSFCFLDIRSPGLGDTAMYLCATSRGRERGYEQYFGPGTRLTVT.

The sample holds a few counts of this clonotype. V is TRBV18 and J is TRBJ1-1; 9 bases fit TRBD1. From germline, CDR1 is KGHSH and CDR2 LQKENI. V gave up 3 bases and J gave up 6 bases; unmatched junction bases: 5. The CDR3 is made up of 14 amino acids. The CDR3 loop is CASSPGDREAEAFF. The CDR3 coding sequence is TGTGCCAGCTCACCGGGGGACAGGGAGGCTGAAGCTTTCTTT.

V usage is TRBV25-1 and J usage is TRBJ1-1, with D hard to call. V shed 3 bases and J shed 3 bases, with 5 bases lying between them. The CDR3 totals 12 residues. Germline V gene data show CDR1 as MGHDK and CDR2 as SYGVNS. DNA of the CDR3: TGTGCCAGCAGTGATCGGCACACTGAAGCTTTCTTT. It is translated as CASSDRHTEAFF.

This clonotype occurred many times. The V and J genes are TRBV12-3 or TRBV12-4 and TRBJ1-1; possible D gene TRBD1, 6 bases. Between the trimmed V and J ends, which lost 6 bases and 0 bases, there was a span of 11 bases. The length of the CDR3 is 14 residues. The CDR3 loop reads CASSKPGVNTEAFF. CDR3 DNA sequence: TGTGCCAGCAGCAAGCCAGGGGTGAACACTGAAGCTTTCTTT.

The chain carries TRBV14 and TRBJ2-3; TRBD2 might be the D (5 bases). Between the trimmed V and J ends, which lost 5 bases and 9 bases, there was a span of 12 bases. Germline V gene data show CDR1 as SGHDN and CDR2 as FVKESK. This CDR3 region has 12 residues. This CDR3 is CASSATRRTQYF. Written as DNA, the CDR3 is TGTGCCAGCAGCGCAACCAGGAGGACGCAGTATTTT.

This clonotype was detected ten times or more. This sequence joins TRBV6-5 and TRBJ2-3, with 9 bases that match TRBD2. This CDR3 comprises 15 residues. With 8 bases clipped from V and 4 bases from J, the junction kept 10 bases outside the gene matches. From germline, CDR1 is MNHEY and CDR2 SVGAGI. The CDR3 sequence is CASSRRGGIPDTQYF. CDR3 in DNA: TGTGCCAGCTCAAGGCGGGGGGGGATCCCAGATACGCAGTATTTT.

V gene TRBV6-1 combines with J gene TRBJ2-7; D gene ambiguous. Germline CDR1 and CDR2: MNHNS and SASEGT. Trimming cost V 0 bases and J 4 bases, with 7 bases left between them. The CDR3 totals 13 residues. The CDR3 sequence is CASSEAQLYEQYV. The CDR3 bases are TGTGCCAGCAGTGAAGCCCAGCTTTACGAGCAGTACGTC.

This chain links TRBV5-1 with TRBJ2-7; 9 bases are a match to TRBD1. From germline, CDR1 is SGHRS and CDR2 YFSETQ. V lost 0 bases to trimming and J lost 1 base; unmatched junction nucleotides: 2. CDR3 length: 15 amino acids. Written as DNA, the CDR3 is TGCGCCAGCAGCTTGGGGACAGGGGCGTCCTACGAGCAGTACGTC. It translates to CASSLGTGASYEQYV.

This clonotype was picked up many times. In DNA form, the CDR3 reads TGTGCCAGCAGCGTAGTGGGGTGGGGCGACAATGAGCAGTTCTTC. It yields the protein CASSVVGWGDNEQFF. The chain combines TRBV9 with TRBJ2-1; tentatively, D is TRBD1 (5 bases). CDR3 length equals 15 residues. Germline lookup yields CDR1 SGDLS and CDR2 YYNGEE. Trimming took 0 bases from V and 5 from J, leaving 12 bases between them.

This clonotype has more than one count but fewer than ten. This chain joins TRBV5-1 and TRBJ2-4; TRBD1 aligns across 10 bases. With 2 bases clipped from V and 5 bases from J, the junction kept 7 bases outside the gene matches. The germline CDR1 and CDR2 sequences are SGHRS and YFSETQ. The CDR3 consists of 16 residues. The CDR3 coding sequence is TGCGCCAGCAGCTTCATCCCCGGACAGGGGGAAAACATTCAGTACTTC. Protein sequence: CASSFIPGQGENIQYF.

This clonotype was recorded a few times. This chain joins TRBV29-1 and TRBJ2-3, with TRBD2 matching over 8 bases. CDR3 length equals 14 residues. Germline trimming cut 4 bases from V and 4 bases from J; bases unmatched to any gene: 7. Per germline, CDR1 SQVTM and CDR2 ANQGSEA. The CDR3 spells CSVASPGGPDTQYF. In DNA form, the CDR3 reads TGCAGCGTTGCTTCCCCGGGGGGGCCAGATACGCAGTATTTT.

In DNA, the CDR3 is TGTGCCAGCAGACAGGGGAGGGTAAATGAGCAGTTCTTC. Protein: CASRQGRVNEQFF. This chain links TRBV6-5 with TRBJ2-1; either TRBD1 or TRBD2 may fit D (7 bases each). The CDR3 is 13 residues long. The germline V and J ends were trimmed by 6 bases and 7 bases, with 13 bases remaining between them. The germline V gene encodes CDR1 MNHEY and CDR2 SVGAGI.

This clonotype was found a few times. The gene calls are TRBV5-1 and TRBJ2-2; D gene unclear. Germline V lookup: CDR1 SGHRS, CDR2 YFSETQ. V lost 2 bases and J 0 bases, leaving 11 bases between the germline ends. This CDR3 contains 16 residues. The CDR3 reads CASSLFRFPNTGELFF. The CDR3 DNA reads as TGCGCCAGCAGCTTATTCCGTTTCCCGAACACCGGGGAGCTGTTTTTT.

The chain couples TRBV14 to TRBJ2-1, with unresolved D. The V end was cut by 1 base, the J end by 10 bases, with 8 bases between. The CDR3 totals 12 residues. Per germline, CDR1 SGHDN and CDR2 FVKESK. The CDR3 DNA is TGTGCCAGCAGCCAAGGGTTCCAGGAGCAGTTCTTC. Its translation is CASSQGFQEQFF.

This clonotype has just a few counts. The chain employs TRBV3-1 and TRBJ2-7; tentatively, D is TRBD1 or TRBD2 (5 bases each). Trimming shortened V by 4 bases and J by 3 bases, and 13 bases separated the two germline ends. CDR3 length: 14 residues. CDR1 is LGHDT, CDR2 YNNKEL, per germline (reference sequence). The CDR3 coding sequence is TGTGCCAGCAGCCCCGGGGACGGCAACTACGAGCAGTACTTC. Translating gives CASSPGDGNYEQYF.

This chain links TRBV10-2 with TRBJ2-7; a weak D match, TRBD2 (7 bases). Trimming left V 3 bases short and J 3 bases short, with 12 bases between. From germline, CDR1 is WSHSY and CDR2 SAAADI. CDR3 length: 14 amino acids. CDR3 sequence (DNA): TGCGCCAGCAGTGAAGCGGGGACAAACTACGAGCAGTACGTC. Its protein product is CASSEAGTNYEQYV.

This clonotype came up a few times. The rearrangement links TRBV6-2 or TRBV6-3 to TRBJ2-5; possible D gene TRBD2, 6 bases. Looked up from germline, CDR1 is MNHEY and CDR2 is SVGEGT. CDR3 length equals 17 residues. Trimming removed 6 bases at V and 9 bases at J, with 29 bases between. The CDR3 here is CASSQPGWGGSSSAQYF. Here the CDR3 DNA reads TGTGCCAGCAGCCAACCCGGTTGGGGAGGTTCTTCTTCGGCCCAGTACTTC.

This clonotype was counted only a few times. The rearrangement joins TRBV7-3 to TRBJ2-7; TRBD1 matches 11 bases. Losses at the gene ends were 2 bases for V and 2 bases for J; bases not matched to a gene: 2. Germline CDR1 and CDR2: SGHTA and FQGTGA. The CDR3 has 15 residues. The CDR3 nucleotides are TGTGCCAGCAGCTTATCGGGACAGGGGGCCTACGAGCAGTACTTC. This gives the protein CASSLSGQGAYEQYF.

The chain recombines TRBV12-3 or TRBV12-4 with TRBJ2-2; tentative D call: TRBD2 (7 bases). Between the trimmed V and J ends, which lost 6 bases and 7 bases, there was a span of 21 bases. The CDR3 totals 16 residues. The CDR3 here is CASSRSGGVLHGELFF. CDR3 in DNA: TGTGCCAGCAGCCGGTCGGGGGGCGTTCTTCACGGGGAGCTGTTTTTT.

This clonotype has a count of ten or more. The chain is built from TRBV7-2 and TRBJ2-1; D gene uncertain. Trimming removed 1 base at V and 3 bases at J, with 10 bases between. CDR1 is SGHTA, CDR2 FQGNSA, per germline. The CDR3 covers 15 residues. Written as DNA, the CDR3 is TGTGCCAGCAGCTTAGGTCGGAGTTTCTACAATGAGCAGTTCTTC. It is translated as CASSLGRSFYNEQFF.